These 10 T cell receptor beta chains came from one sample sequenced in a study of circulating CD8 cells and anti-PD-1 response in melanoma. TCR libraries were prepared from roughly 14 ng of total RNA with the QIAseq Immune Repertoire TCR panel. TCRdb independently ran MiXCR on the reads; one entry per CDR3 protein. The profile shows some 140 distinct CDR3 sequences, roughly 6% of them singletons. Live CD3+CD8+TCRalphabeta+ cells were sorted into four subsets by PD-1 and/or TIGIT. The material was CD8+ T cells from PBMCs, obtained at baseline or after one month of anti-PD-1 therapy (not recorded which). The receptors stem from a human donor with melanoma.

V usage is TRBV29-1 and J usage is TRBJ2-7; no clear D gene. Germline lookup yields CDR1 SQVTM and CDR2 ANQGSEA. V was shortened by 4 bases and J by 2 bases, with 12 bases between the two germline ends. The CDR3 totals 13 residues. The CDR3 loop is CSVVRASTYEQYF. CDR3 nucleotide sequence: TGCAGCGTTGTTCGGGCAAGTACCTACGAGCAGTACTTC.

This clonotype is classed as large. The chain links TRBV27 to TRBJ2-7; D call uncertain. The CDR3 has 14 residues. V was clipped by 3 bases and J by 0 bases, with 9 bases between them. Germline V CDR1 and CDR2: MNHEY, SMNVEV (reference sequence). The CDR3 nucleotides are TGTGCCAGCAGTTTGGGTGCTAACTCCTACGAGCAGTACTTC. It codes for CASSLGANSYEQYF.

By frequency in the sample, this clonotype is large. The rearrangement uses TRBV12-3 or TRBV12-4 and TRBJ2-2; 11 bases are a match to TRBD1. With 6 bases clipped from V and 7 bases from J, the junction kept 4 bases outside the gene matches. The CDR3 has 14 residues. CDR3 coding DNA: TGTGCCAGCAGGGGACAGGGGGGCGGCGGGGAGCTGTTTTTT. It is translated as CASRGQGGGGELFF.

Judged by abundance, this clonotype is large (0.1 to 1%). This CDR3 is CASSEVGMGTEAFF. The DNA for the CDR3 is TGTGCCAGCAGTGAAGTAGGAATGGGCACTGAAGCTTTCTTT. The rearrangement joins TRBV2 to TRBJ1-1, with D unresolved. This CDR3 contains 14 residues. Germline CDR1 SNHLY, CDR2 FYNNEI. Trimming left V 1 base short and J 4 bases short, with 10 bases between. Full variable domain (missing parts from reference TRBV2 and TRBJ1-1): EPEVTQTPSHQVTQMGQEVILRCVPISNHLYFYWYRQILGQKVEFLVSFYNNEISEKSEIFDDQFSVERPDGSNFTLKIRSTKLEDSAMYFCASSEVGMGTEAFFGQGTRLTVV.

By frequency in the sample, this clonotype is large. The genes are TRBV20-1 and TRBJ2-6; D is possibly TRBD1 (6 bases). The CDR3 totals 16 residues. Germline V gene lookup returns CDR1 DFQATT and CDR2 SNEGSKA (reference sequence). The V end lost 4 bases, the J end lost 4 bases, and 17 bases lay between the germline ends. CDR3: CSAMDSRISGANVLTF. CDR3 DNA sequence: TGCAGTGCTATGGACAGCAGGATATCAGGGGCCAACGTCCTGACTTTC.

In its sample, this clonotype is large. The chain combines TRBV28 with TRBJ2-7; perhaps TRBD2 as D (5 bases). The V and J ends lost 7 bases and 3 bases respectively, with 13 bases between them. Germline CDR1 is MDHEN and CDR2 is SYDVKM. This CDR3 comprises 13 residues. The CDR3 bases are TGTGCCAGCACAGGAGGAGCCTTCTACGAGCAGTACTTC. Its translation: CASTGGAFYEQYF.

This clonotype is termed large. The chain uses TRBV28 and TRBJ2-7; D may be TRBD2 (5 bases). The CDR3 has 14 residues. Germline V lookup: CDR1 MDHEN, CDR2 SYDVKM. V lost 3 bases to trimming and J lost 0 bases, with 9 bases between them. This CDR3 reads CASSFERASYEQYF. As DNA, the CDR3 is TGTGCCAGCAGTTTTGAGAGGGCCTCCTACGAGCAGTACTTC. Filled out from reference TRBV28 and TRBJ2-7, the complete variable domain reads DVKVTQSSRYLVKRTGEKVFLECVQDMDHENMFWYRQDPGLGLRLIYFSYDVKMKEKGDIPEGYSVSREKKERFSLILESASTNQTSMYLCASSFERASYEQYFGPGTRLTVT.

This clonotype rates as large. The chain carries TRBV7-8 and TRBJ2-7; 10 bases line up with TRBD2. CDR1 is SGHVS, CDR2 FQNEAQ, per germline. The CDR3 is made up of 16 amino acids. The V gene end was trimmed by 5 bases and the J gene end by 2 bases; junction bases not matched to a gene: 9. In DNA form, the CDR3 reads TGTGCCAGCAGCCCGCGGACTAGCGGATACCCCTACGAGCAGTACTTC. It specifies CASSPRTSGYPYEQYF.

This clonotype is labeled large. A much more abundant neighbour one base away suggests this may be a read error. The chain employs TRBV28 and TRBJ2-6, with no clear D. CDR3 length: 14 residues. The ends were cut back, 7 bases at V and 2 bases at J, with 9 bases in the middle. CDR1 is MDHEN, CDR2 SYDVKM, per germline. The CDR3 bases are TGTGCCAGCACCCGGCAAGCTGGGGCCAACGTCCTGACTTTC. Protein sequence: CASTRQAGANVLTF. The full variable domain, completed using reference TRBV28 and TRBJ2-6, is DVKVTQSSRYLVKRTGEKVFLECVQDMDHENMFWYRQDPGLGLRLIYFSYDVKMKEKGDIPEGYSVSREKKERFSLILESASTNQTSMYLCASTRQAGANVLTFGAGSRLTVL.

By share, this clonotype ranks as large. The gene calls are TRBV5-5 and TRBJ2-7; TRBD1 might be the D (6 bases). The CDR3 has 15 amino acids. The V gene lost 1 base and the J gene lost 5 bases, with 16 bases spanning the gap. CDR1 SGHKS and CDR2 YYEKEE come from the germline V gene (reference sequence). The CDR3 loop is CASSLTTGKRNEQYF. The CDR3 bases are TGTGCCAGCAGCTTGACGACAGGCAAGAGAAACGAGCAGTACTTC.